This T cell receptor beta chain was recorded in a study of blood T cell repertoires in COVID-19. For the study at large: Acute and convalescent COVID-19 specimens originated in the United States, Italy and Spain.

In the authors' methods: Amplified reference gene primers provided the basis for estimating nucleated cell counts. TCRdb keeps only in-frame clones here, not all; method: immunoSEQ multiplex PCR. That table supplies the V and J calls and clone size; D and trimming were determined from the DNA. The data hold under 200,000 clones, with 86% observed a single time. CDR1 and CDR2 from the germline V gene are SEHNR and FQNEAQ (reference sequence). The CDR3 totals 15 residues. Trimming shortened V by 3 bases and J by 2 bases, and 12 bases separated the two germline ends. This receptor was obtained from a man in his 70s with acute or convalescent COVID-19. The material sequenced was peripheral blood. The chain has TRBV7-9 and TRBJ2-3, with D tentatively TRBD1 (6 bases). DNA of the CDR3: TGTGCCAGCAGCTTTTTACAGGGTTCCACAGATACGCAGTATTTT. Translated: CASSFLQGSTDTQYF.